The clone carrying this T cell receptor (beta chain) was observed at least ten times. Deletions cut 5 bases from V and 8 bases from J, with 10 bases between. The CDR3 is 13 amino acids. Germline V lookup: CDR1 SGHTA, CDR2 FQGTGA. This specimen belongs to a study of blood T cell repertoires in COVID-19. Study-wide context: COVID-19 samples from acute and convalescent phases originated in the United States, Italy and Spain. In each case, the material was cDNA or gDNA derived from T cells, B-cell-depleted T cells, or PBMCs.

Using immunoSEQ multiplex PCR, the repertoire was profiled, and TCRdb retains in-frame clones only, with some absent. There are 200,000 to 250,000 clones in the sample; 85% to 90% occur only once, and 2% to 2.5% lies in the top ten. This TCR was sampled from a woman in her forties or fifties with acute or convalescent COVID-19. The gene calls are TRBV7-3 and TRBJ1-6; no clear D. Source material: peripheral blood. CDR3 sequence (DNA): TGTGCCAGCAGCACCGATCGGGATTCACCCCTCCACTTT. It codes for CASSTDRDSPLHF. The full variable domain, rest sourced from reference TRBV7-3 and TRBJ1-6, is GAGVSQTPSNKVTEKGKYVELRCDPISGHTALYWYRQSLGQGPEFLIYFQGTGAADDSGLPNDRFFAVRPEGSVSTLKIQRTERGDSAVYLCASSTDRDSPLHFGNGTRLTVT.